The source of this T cell receptor beta chain is a study of response to subunit inactivated influenza vaccine. Study outcomes and limitations: The authors put forward the suggestion that each seasonal influenza vaccination may bring in only a limited number of new T cells.

Germline loops: CDR1 MGHDK, CDR2 SYGVNS. This CDR3 has 13 amino acids. Trimming shortened V by 4 bases and J by 5 bases, and 11 bases separated the two germline ends. To note about this clonotype: Its antigen is as yet unknown.

TCRdb independently ran MiXCR on the RT-PCR reads; one entry per CDR3 protein. This table has around 580,000 distinct CDR3 sequences, around 13% appearing once. The chain recombines TRBV25-1 with TRBJ1-1, with D unclear. The sequence was obtained from a man aged 45-60 years who received an inactivated influenza vaccine. The sequences come from PBMCs from blood, collected approximately 13 days after vaccination. This chain's CDR3 is CASSAAAGTEAFF. CDR3 nucleotide sequence: TGTGCCAGCAGTGCCGCAGCGGGGACTGAAGCTTTCTTT.